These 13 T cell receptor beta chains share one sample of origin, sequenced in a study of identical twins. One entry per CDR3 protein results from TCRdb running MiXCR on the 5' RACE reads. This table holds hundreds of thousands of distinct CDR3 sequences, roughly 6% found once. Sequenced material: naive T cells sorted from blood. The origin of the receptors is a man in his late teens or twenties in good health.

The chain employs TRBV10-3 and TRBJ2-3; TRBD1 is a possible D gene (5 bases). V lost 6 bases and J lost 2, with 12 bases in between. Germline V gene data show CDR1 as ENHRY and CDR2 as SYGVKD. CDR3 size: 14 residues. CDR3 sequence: CAIRDTVYTDTQYF. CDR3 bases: TGTGCCATCAGGGACACTGTTTACACAGATACGCAGTATTTT.

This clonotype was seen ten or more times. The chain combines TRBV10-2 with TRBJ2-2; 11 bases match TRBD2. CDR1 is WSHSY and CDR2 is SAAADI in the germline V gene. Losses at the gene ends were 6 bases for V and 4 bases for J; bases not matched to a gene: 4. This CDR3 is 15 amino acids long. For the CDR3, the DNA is TGCGCCAGCAGCGTAGCGGGAGGGCCCACCGGGGAGCTGTTTTTT. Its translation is CASSVAGGPTGELFF.

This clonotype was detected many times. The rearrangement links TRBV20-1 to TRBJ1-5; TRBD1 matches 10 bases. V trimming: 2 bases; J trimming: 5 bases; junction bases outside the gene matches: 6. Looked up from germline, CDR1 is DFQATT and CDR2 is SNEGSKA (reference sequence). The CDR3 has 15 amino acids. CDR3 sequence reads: CSARSGTGADQPQHF. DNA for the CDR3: TGCAGTGCTAGATCCGGGACAGGGGCGGATCAGCCCCAGCATTTT.

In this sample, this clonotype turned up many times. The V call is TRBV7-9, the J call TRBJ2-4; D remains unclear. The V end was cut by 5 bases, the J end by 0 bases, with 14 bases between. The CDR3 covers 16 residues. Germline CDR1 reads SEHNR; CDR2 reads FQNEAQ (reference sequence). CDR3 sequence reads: CASSPLQRLAKNIQYF. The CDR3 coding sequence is TGTGCCAGCAGCCCGCTACAGAGACTAGCCAAAAACATTCAGTACTTC.

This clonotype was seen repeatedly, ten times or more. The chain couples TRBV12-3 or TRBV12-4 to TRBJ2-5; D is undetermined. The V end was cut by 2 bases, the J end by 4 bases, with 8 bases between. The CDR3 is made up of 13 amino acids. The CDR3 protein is CASSLRAVETQYF. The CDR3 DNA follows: TGTGCCAGCAGTTTACGGGCAGTAGAGACCCAGTACTTC.

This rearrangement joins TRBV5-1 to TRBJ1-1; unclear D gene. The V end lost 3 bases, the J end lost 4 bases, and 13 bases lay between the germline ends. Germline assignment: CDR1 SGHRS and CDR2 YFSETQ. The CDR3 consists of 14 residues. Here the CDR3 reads CASSSGSPITEAFF. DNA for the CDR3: TGCGCCAGCAGCTCGGGAAGCCCCATCACTGAAGCTTTCTTT.

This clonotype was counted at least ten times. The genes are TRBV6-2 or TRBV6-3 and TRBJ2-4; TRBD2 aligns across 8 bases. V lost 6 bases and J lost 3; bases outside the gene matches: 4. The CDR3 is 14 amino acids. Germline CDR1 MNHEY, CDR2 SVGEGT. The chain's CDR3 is CASRPGGSKNIQYF. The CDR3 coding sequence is TGTGCCAGCAGGCCGGGGGGGAGCAAAAACATTCAGTACTTC.

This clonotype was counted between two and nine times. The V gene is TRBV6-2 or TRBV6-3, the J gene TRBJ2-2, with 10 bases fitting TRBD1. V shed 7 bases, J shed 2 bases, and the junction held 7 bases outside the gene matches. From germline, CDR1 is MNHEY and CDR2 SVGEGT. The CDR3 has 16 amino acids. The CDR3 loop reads CASIAGTGVNTGELFF. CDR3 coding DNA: TGTGCCAGCATAGCAGGGACAGGGGTAAACACCGGGGAGCTGTTTTTT.

The CDR3, as DNA: TGTGCCAGCAGCTCCGGGACTAGCGGAGCGAATGAGCAGTTCTTC. Its protein product is CASSSGTSGANEQFF. The chain has TRBV7-9 and TRBJ2-1, with TRBD2 identical over 11 bases. Germline CDR1 is SEHNR and CDR2 is FQNEAQ (reference sequence). The CDR3 runs to 15 residues. The J segment lost 7 bases and the V segment lost 4 bases, leaving 6 bases of the junction unmatched. Supplemented by reference TRBV7-9 and TRBJ2-1, the full variable domain reads DTGVSQNPRHKITKRGQNVTFRCDPISEHNRLYWYRQTLGQGPEFLTYFQNEAQLEKSRLLSDRFSAERPKGSFSTLEIQRTEQGDSAMYLCASSSGTSGANEQFFGPGTRLTVL.

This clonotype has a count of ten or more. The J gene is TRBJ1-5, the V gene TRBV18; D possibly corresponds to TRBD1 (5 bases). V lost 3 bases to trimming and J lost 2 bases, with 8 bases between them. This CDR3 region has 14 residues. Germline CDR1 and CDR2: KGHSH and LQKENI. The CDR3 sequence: CASSPEGGNQPQHF. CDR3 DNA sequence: TGTGCCAGCTCACCGGAAGGGGGCAATCAGCCCCAGCATTTT.

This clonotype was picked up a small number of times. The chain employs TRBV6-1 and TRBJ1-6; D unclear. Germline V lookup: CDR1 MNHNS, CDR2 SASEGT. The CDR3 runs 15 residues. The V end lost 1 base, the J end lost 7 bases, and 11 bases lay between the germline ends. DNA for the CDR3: TGTGCCAGCAGTGAAGGGAGCCGGCTGAATTCACCCCTCCACTTT. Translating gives CASSEGSRLNSPLHF.

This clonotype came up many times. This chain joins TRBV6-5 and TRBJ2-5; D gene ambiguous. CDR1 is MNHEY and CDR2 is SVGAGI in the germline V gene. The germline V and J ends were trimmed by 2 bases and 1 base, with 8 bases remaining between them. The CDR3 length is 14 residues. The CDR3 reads CASSYTQTQETQYF. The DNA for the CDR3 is TGTGCCAGCAGTTACACACAGACCCAAGAGACCCAGTACTTC.

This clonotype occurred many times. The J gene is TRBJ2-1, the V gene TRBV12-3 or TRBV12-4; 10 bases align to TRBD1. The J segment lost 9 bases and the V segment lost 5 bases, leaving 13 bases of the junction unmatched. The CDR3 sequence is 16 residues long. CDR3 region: CASSLRQGATLGEQFF. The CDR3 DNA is TGTGCCAGCAGTCTGAGACAGGGGGCTACCCTTGGTGAGCAGTTCTTC.